By its share, the clone carrying this T cell receptor beta chain is large. The data are from a study of memory CD8 T cells in hepatitis C reinfection. At the level of the study: A positive HCV RNA test after two negatives ≥60 days apart defined reinfection. Pre-reinfection sampling occurred 55 to 20 weeks ahead of detected reinfection.

Repertoires were generated with immunoSEQ multiplex PCR, while TCRdb's copy carries only in-frame clones and drops some. The table has roughly 6,200 clones, more than 80% seen once. Looked up from germline, CDR1 is SGHKS and CDR2 is YYEKEE (reference sequence). The CDR3 sequence is 14 residues long. Trimming pared 0 bases from V and 7 bases from J, leaving 13 bases between. Time point indicated: pre-reinfection, 55 to 20 weeks before reinfection detection. The sorted cells went straight to TCR sequencing with no prior in vitro expansion. Total naive CD8 T cells were sorted as viable CD3+ CD8+ CD45RO- cells from a couple of donors.

The sequenced sample consisted of naive CD8+ T cells sorted from blood. This sequence originates from a man in his fifties with hepatitis C virus infection. V gene TRBV5-5 combines with J gene TRBJ1-2; D possibly corresponds to TRBD1 (6 bases). CDR3 sequence (DNA): TGTGCCAGCAGCTTGGGTACAGGGAGTACTGGCTACACCTTC. Translating it yields CASSLGTGSTGYTF.